This T cell receptor (beta chain) was profiled in a study of cytomegalovirus exposure and HLA in healthy donors (dated by TCRdb to the late 2010s). At the level of the whole study: An earlier analysis of several hundred of the donors reported 276 Gb of sequence data and 90 million to 120 million unique TCR beta sequences obtained from roughly 170 million T cells. Of the roughly 400 genotyped donors, 75% to 85% were placed in the genetic ancestry cluster associated with self-reported Caucasian donors. Every discovery cohort repertoire had been produced on one sequencing platform. Donor age, sex, ethnicity and CMV serostatus were collected together with the repertoire data. The study profiled the T cell repertoires of hundreds of subjects by immunosequencing and related them to cytomegalovirus serostatus. Both class I and class II loci were covered by HLA typing, at four-digit resolution. On average, roughly 200,000 unique TCR beta nucleotide sequences were sequenced per donor among about 400 genotyped donors of the cohort, with 15% to 20% of those sequences being non-productive. A later analysis re-analyzed previously published TCR beta repertoires from approximately 670 donors and added high-resolution HLA genotyping to study TCR occurrence patterns. The study aimed to test whether signatures of past pathogen exposure could be identified by cataloging public T cell receptors. An earlier analysis of more than 450 of the donors used high-throughput TCR beta sequencing to judge whether each TCR beta V gene segment behaved as functional or pseudogenic. Approximately 300 gigabases of sequencing data and around 80 million unique TCR sequences made up an early release that covered 500 to 650 HLA-typed donors. Roughly five DR-DQ haplotypes were treated as single units for association and clustering because of strong linkage in the cohort. A separate validation cohort of approximately 130 different subjects was used in addition to the roughly 700-subject first cohort. A later genetic analysis used genome-wide SNP genotypes for about 65% of the roughly 700 donors, treating that subset as a discovery cohort. In the later analysis, no new phenotypic data were used to find candidate immune exposures; instead, reliance was placed on TCR beta sequences and their occurrence across donors. Typing coverage varied by locus: roughly 629-630 donors for A, B, C, DRB1 and DQB1; 500 to 550 for DQA1; over 600 for DPA1; about 450 for DPB1. The study combined high-throughput TCR immunosequencing, statistical association of individual TCRs with disease status, and machine learning to predict cytomegalovirus infection status. The full study reports these points: In a later genetic analysis, a missense DCLRE1C variant was associated with V-gene and J-gene trimming of TCR beta chains, and the association was replicated in an independent cohort. Linkage disequilibrium might explain the correlated functional status among segregating V segments, but an unknown experimental factor could not be excluded. A cluster of highly shared sequence variants was judged likely to be a technical artifact of the sequencing pipeline. According to a later genetic analysis, donors in an Asian-associated ancestry cluster had fewer N-insertions in productive TCRs than the roughly 670-donor mean. According to a later analysis, most CMV-associated TCR beta chains appeared to be HLA-restricted, and the HLA associations seemed to be driven largely by CMV exposure. The classifier was reported to diagnose cytomegalovirus status with high specificity and sensitivity in both the original and validation cohorts. The authors suggested that the approach could potentially be generalized to other disease states and immunological phenotypes. Three of the identified cytomegalovirus-associated TCR beta chains were confirmed in vitro to be specific for cytomegalovirus antigens. Only TCR beta chains were sequenced in this cohort, and the absence of alpha or paired-chain data limited detectable features. When HLA alleles, especially DR and DQ, strongly co-occurred, attributing TCR associations to individual alleles was difficult. According to a later analysis, TCR association rates differed among HLA loci, with DRB1 alleles showing the most associated TCRs and HLA-C alleles showing the fewest. Because some donors lacked HLA typing at each locus, the association tests relied only on the typed subset. While some public TCRs were present in many individuals, most TCR sequences turned up only very rarely across donors. The earlier analysis of approximately 560 of the donors excluded seventeen rarely observed V segments, including chromosome 9 orphons, because counts were too low. The study listed approximately 150 TCR beta chains as associated with cytomegalovirus. A further reported finding was that TCR beta sequences accurately predicted the HLA-A and HLA-B alleles for most subjects in the first cohort. According to a later analysis, parvovirus B19, influenza, CMV and Epstein-Barr virus appeared linked to several top co-occurrence clusters. Roughly uniform sequencing depth across donors was assumed in presence/absence analyses, although this assumption may not hold. The 87-base-pair reads could not distinguish some IMGT-functional V segments, including TRBV6-2 and TRBV6-3, so those segments were excluded. A later analysis found that HLA-associated TCR beta chains were more clonally expanded and had lower generation probabilities than equally common non-associated chains. Broadly in line with IMGT annotations, most TCR beta V segments showed up in productive rearrangements about 87% or about 30% of the time in an earlier analysis of several hundred of the donors. Immune exposure information for the cohort was limited to CMV serostatus. In a later analysis, some 17,000 TCR beta sequences were associated with specific HLA alleles at a false discovery rate of 0.05.

Inclusive of the bounding cysteine and phenylalanine, the CDR3 is 18 residues long. The entry retains the CDR3 DNA only, 54 bases that are in frame from base 1. The germline V and J ends show losses of 0 bases and 4 bases respectively, and no gene match explains 12 bases of the junction. The germline V gene sets CDR1 to LGHNA and CDR2 to YNFKEQ. In total, over 600 healthy bone marrow donors made up the cohort. Cohort members were all nominally healthy when sampled, although unrecorded immune exposures were likely present. The donor was CMV seropositive and was included in the group of 250 to 350 seropositive cohort members. A peripheral blood sample was collected from each donor, and TCR beta sequencing was performed on peripheral blood mononuclear cells. The Qiagen DNeasy Blood Extraction Kit was used to extract genomic DNA from the blood cell samples. In regard to this clone: What antigen it recognizes has not been identified. Per-base quality was not reported, and no clone a single base away is much larger than it.

Libraries came from the immunoSEQ multiplex PCR assay. A mixture of 60 forward primers for TCR Vbeta segments and 13 reverse primers for TCR Jbeta segments was used in the multiplex PCR. The CDR3 region of rearranged TCR beta genes was amplified from genomic DNA with a multiplex PCR assay. On the Illumina HiSeq System, the amplified TCR beta libraries were sequenced as 87-base-pair reads. In the original analysis: A later analysis counted around 72 million unique TCR beta chains across the 650 to 800 repertoires, and around 9.9 million of these chains were shared by at least two donors. A nearest-neighbor algorithm error-corrected the raw reads and collapsed the reads into unique sequences, merging closely related sequences to remove PCR and sequencing errors. To assign V, D and J gene segments, CDR3 sequences were aligned to IMGT reference sequences. For a sequence to be retained, a match of at least six nucleotides to both a V gene segment and a J gene segment was required. Rearrangements were classified as productive when the CDR3 lacked stop codons and remained in frame with V and J, and all other rearrangements were classified as non-productive. Following IMGT convention, CDR3 was defined as the stretch from the second conserved V-encoded cysteine to the conserved J-encoded phenylalanine. The earlier analysis of 587 of the donors excluded any sequence lacking an unambiguous match to a single V gene segment. In an earlier analysis of 450 to 750 of the donors, a V segment was called functional when productive rearrangements were above 56.7%, and segregating when the standard deviation between donors exceeded 5%. A statistical classification framework was developed to diagnose cytomegalovirus status using the catalog of TCR beta chain sequences. V and J gene assignment, in a later analysis, came from comparing TCR nucleotide sequences with IMGT/GENE-DB human TR gene sequences. Using the TCRdist pipeline, a later analysis assigned CDR3 sequences along with most-parsimonious VDJ recombination scenarios. In a later analysis, each TCR beta chain was defined by its CDR3 amino acid sequence together with its V-gene family, and reads without a unique V-gene family were excluded. To address suspected cross-contamination and a sequencing artifact, a later analysis removed 592 highly shared, low-generation-probability nucleotide sequences. A later analysis calculated a clonal expansion index for each public chain from normalized within-repertoire ranks of inferred template counts. In a later analysis, generation probabilities were computed using a VDJ recombination model fitted to out-of-frame rearrangements, and the results were checked against IGoR. A later analysis scored TCR-TCR, TCR-HLA and TCR-CMV co-occurrence with hypergeometric tests, applying a repertoire-size bias correction to TCR pairs. In a later analysis, false discovery rates were estimated by permuting HLA or CMV assignments 20 times. In a later analysis, co-occurring TCRs were grouped using DBSCAN, and TCRdist sequence similarity was added for clustering within HLA-allele-positive subsets. For co-occurrence clustering, repertoires with fewer than 30,000 or more than 120,000 public chains were excluded, along with about five repertoires with anomalous nucleotide sharing. What TCRdb holds here is the immuneACCESS table cut down to in-frame rearrangements. Part of the clones is not present; checked against another copy, under half of the missing clones reflect an unresolved V gene, and the others are unexplained. V and J calls plus clone size are reproduced from that table; the DNA served to infer D and trimming. In all, the sample holds about 130,000 clones, and 75% to 90% of those were seen once. Approximately 10% of the sample rests with the top ten.

Input material: PBMCs. The chain employs TRBV4-2 and TRBJ2-5, and 9 bases in between align with TRBD2. This receptor was obtained from a young man in good health and CMV-seropositive. The encoded CDR3 is CASSQDRASGATRETQYF. The DNA is TGTGCCAGCAGCCAAGATAGGGCTAGCGGGGCGACTCGAGAGACCCAGTACTTC.